Following are 3 T cell receptor beta chains from one sample sequenced in a study of cytotoxic CD8 clonotypes in ibrutinib-treated CLL. Sequenced by immunoSEQ multiplex PCR; TCRdb stores in-frame clones only, minus some. The data contain about 5,500 clones, roughly 68% of them seen just once; the ten biggest clones take up around 41%. The sequencing used PBMCs, collected before ibrutinib treatment. These receptors originate from a human donor with chronic lymphocytic leukemia.

This clone was recorded only once. V usage is TRBV7-2 and J usage is TRBJ1-2; 7 bases agree with TRBD1. The germline V gene encodes CDR1 SGHTA and CDR2 FQGNSA. The V segment lost 1 base and the J segment 3 bases; nucleotides outside the gene matches: 2. CDR3 length: 14 residues. The CDR3 reads CASSLGDSYYGYTF. DNA of the CDR3: TGTGCCAGCAGCTTAGGGGACAGCTACTATGGCTACACCTTC.

This chain links TRBV10-3 with TRBJ2-7; 8 nucleotides match TRBD2. V shed 2 bases, J shed 0 bases, and the junction held 6 bases outside the gene matches. The CDR3 consists of 16 residues. CDR1 and CDR2 (germline): ENHRY, SYGVKD. The CDR3 spells CAISEELADLSYEQYF. CDR3 in DNA: TGTGCCATCAGTGAGGAACTAGCGGATCTCTCCTACGAGCAGTACTTC.

V and J are TRBV5-1 and TRBJ1-6, with D possibly matching TRBD1 (5 bases). Trimming pared 4 bases from V and 10 bases from J, leaving 12 bases between. This CDR3 contains 13 residues. Per the germline V gene, CDR1 is SGHRS and CDR2 is YFSETQ. CDR3: CASSGGEGSPLHF. CDR3 nucleotides: TGCGCCAGCAGCGGGGGTGAAGGCTCACCCCTCCACTTT.